Listed below are T cell receptor beta chains from one sample, sequenced in a study of shared clonotypes between healthy human individuals. Using immunoSEQ multiplex PCR, the repertoire was profiled, and TCRdb retains in-frame clones only, with some absent. The table lists some 1,600,000 clones, nearly 99% of them singletons. Sequencing was performed on naive CD4+ T cells sorted from blood. These receptors were collected from a young man in good health. Both conserved end residues are trimmed from each CDR3. Fields, in order: J gene, V gene, clone size, CDR3 protein. A row's size may be missing; if present it is once, few, many or a size class.

>TRBJ2-1|TRBV6-6|NA
ASSKGLPTNNEQF
>TRBJ2-7|TRBV18|once
ASSPVDTSYEQY
>TRBJ2-5|TRBV18|NA
ASSPPRGAETQY
>TRBJ1-5|TRBV2|NA
ASSERNRVSNQPQH
>TRBJ2-2|TRBV29-1|once
SVGGLDTGELF
>TRBJ2-5|TRBV14|once
ASSQDSAGPQY
>TRBJ2-7|TRBV27|NA
ASSFAGISSYEQY
>TRBJ2-3|TRBV5-1|NA
ASSLGAGTSTDTQY
>TRBJ2-1|TRBV7-9|once
ASSLRRLAGHNEQF
>TRBJ2-7|TRBV7-6|NA
ASSLGALQGHEQY
>TRBJ2-7|TRBV28|NA
ASTRQGGDSYEQY
>TRBJ2-7|TRBV7-9|NA
ASSLGMQPYEQY
>TRBJ2-1|TRBV28|NA
ASSHGLASYNEQF
>TRBJ2-3|TRBV10-2|NA
ASSPRLAASTDTQY
>TRBJ2-3|TRBV7-3|once
ASSPGTRSTDTQY
>TRBJ2-7|TRBV19|NA
ASSLGTSGRSSEQY
>TRBJ2-6|TRBV27|NA
ASQQGPGANVLT
>TRBJ2-7|TRBV27|NA
ASSLRTGVVYEQY
>TRBJ1-1|TRBV18|once
ASSPLGQIGARAF
>TRBJ2-1|TRBV4-2|NA
ASSDSGPSYNEQF
>TRBJ2-7|TRBV9|NA
ASSTGPGLAGGPTYEQY
>TRBJ2-1|TRBV27|NA
ASMEWFRGDSSYNEQF
>TRBJ2-2|TRBV6-5|NA
ASRLTGGTGELF
>TRBJ2-1|TRBV28|NA
ASSVQRGVDEQF
>TRBJ2-2|TRBV10-3|NA
ATQDSANTGELF
>TRBJ2-2|TRBV7-6|NA
ASSSLAGEGNTGELF